These 9 T cell receptor beta chains originate from one sample sequenced in a study of T cells after posttransplantation cyclophosphamide. The protocol was immunoSEQ multiplex PCR, while the TCRdb copy is restricted to in-frame clones and leaves out a portion. Sampling found 30,000 to 35,000 clones, none seen once. The sample was PBMCs. The receptors stem from a woman in her twenties or thirties in good health and a related stem cell transplant donor.

Many counts were recorded for this clone. The rearrangement uses TRBV14 and TRBJ1-4, with D hard to call. Trimming stripped 0 bases from V and 7 bases from J, with 15 bases between. The V gene's germline CDR1 is SGHDN and CDR2 FVKESK. This CDR3 is built from 16 residues. The CDR3 reads CASSQDGGLGSEKLFF. CDR3 in DNA: TGTGCCAGCAGCCAAGATGGAGGACTTGGAAGTGAAAAACTGTTTTTT.

V gene TRBV9 combines with J gene TRBJ2-2, with 8 bases matching TRBD1. Losses at the gene ends were 4 bases for V and 10 bases for J; bases not matched to a gene: 12. CDR3 length: 15 residues. CDR1 and CDR2 from the germline V gene are SGDLS and YYNGEE. DNA for the CDR3: TGTGCCAGCAGCTCCCGTAGGACAGGGTTGGAGGAGCTGTTTTTT. Residues: CASSSRRTGLEELFF.

This clone showed up many times. The chain carries TRBV5-4 and TRBJ2-7; D perhaps matches TRBD2 (6 bases). The CDR3 totals 16 residues. CDR1 and CDR2 (germline): SGHNT, YYREEE (reference sequence). With 0 bases removed from V and 3 bases from J, the gap between germline ends came to 16 bases. CDR3 loop: CASSLGSGEGDYEQYF. DNA for the CDR3: TGTGCCAGCAGCTTGGGTAGCGGAGAAGGAGACTACGAGCAGTACTTC.

This clone was seen repeatedly, ten times or more. In DNA, the CDR3 is TGTGCCAGTATGAGGACAGGCCCGAACACCGGGGAGCTGTTTTTT. Translating it yields CASMRTGPNTGELFF. This chain joins TRBV19 and TRBJ2-2; 7 bases agree with TRBD1. The CDR3 spans 15 residues. CDR1 and CDR2 (germline): LNHDA, SQIVND (reference sequence). V dropped 7 bases and J dropped 0; count of bases not matched to a gene: 5.

At least ten counts were recorded for this clone. The chain is built from TRBV14 and TRBJ1-2; maybe TRBD1 (6 bases). Per the germline V gene, CDR1 is SGHDN and CDR2 is FVKESK. CDR3 length: 13 amino acids. V was cut by 5 bases and J by 10 bases, with 17 bases left in between. DNA for the CDR3: TGTGCCAGCAGCGGACAGAGTCGCCGGGACTACACCTTC. Translation gives CASSGQSRRDYTF.

The sample holds a few counts of this clone. The genes are TRBV6-2 or TRBV6-3 and TRBJ1-5; 7 positions agree with TRBD1. Germline V gives CDR1 MNHEY, CDR2 SVGEGT. The CDR3 loop spans 16 amino acids. Unmatched junction bases numbered 9, after V lost 6 bases and J lost 1 base. CDR3 DNA sequence: TGTGCCAGCAGATCACTCAGGGGGATGAGCAATCAGCCCCAGCATTTT. This gives the protein CASRSLRGMSNQPQHF.

This clone came up a few times. The chain combines TRBV4-2 with TRBJ2-3; the match to TRBD2 covers 13 bases. This CDR3 region has 19 residues. Trimming took 0 bases from V and 0 from J; bases not matched to a gene: 6. CDR1 is LGHNA, CDR2 YNFKEQ, per germline. CDR3 amino acids: CASSQDALAGGTSTDTQYF. In DNA form, the CDR3 reads TGTGCCAGCAGCCAAGATGCACTAGCGGGGGGGACTAGCACAGATACGCAGTATTTT.

This clone was recorded at least ten times. V usage is TRBV4-3 and J usage is TRBJ2-2; 10 nucleotides align to TRBD1. This CDR3 comprises 18 residues. Trimming took 0 bases from V and 5 from J; bases not matched to a gene: 9. The germline V gene encodes CDR1 LGHNA and CDR2 YSLEER. CDR3 sequence (DNA): TGCGCCAGCAGCCAAGATCTTTCCGGGACAGGGGCGACCGGGGAGCTGTTTTTT. Translating it yields CASSQDLSGTGATGELFF.

This sequence joins TRBV13 and TRBJ2-3; 7 bases align to TRBD1. The germline CDR1 and CDR2 sequences are PRHDT and FYEKMQ (reference sequence). CDR3 length: 16 residues. After removal of 7 bases from V and 2 bases from J, the junction contained 12 bases not matched to a gene. This CDR3 is CASTFQGEKDTDTQYF. In nucleotides, the CDR3 is TGTGCCAGCACCTTCCAGGGGGAGAAGGACACAGATACGCAGTATTTT.